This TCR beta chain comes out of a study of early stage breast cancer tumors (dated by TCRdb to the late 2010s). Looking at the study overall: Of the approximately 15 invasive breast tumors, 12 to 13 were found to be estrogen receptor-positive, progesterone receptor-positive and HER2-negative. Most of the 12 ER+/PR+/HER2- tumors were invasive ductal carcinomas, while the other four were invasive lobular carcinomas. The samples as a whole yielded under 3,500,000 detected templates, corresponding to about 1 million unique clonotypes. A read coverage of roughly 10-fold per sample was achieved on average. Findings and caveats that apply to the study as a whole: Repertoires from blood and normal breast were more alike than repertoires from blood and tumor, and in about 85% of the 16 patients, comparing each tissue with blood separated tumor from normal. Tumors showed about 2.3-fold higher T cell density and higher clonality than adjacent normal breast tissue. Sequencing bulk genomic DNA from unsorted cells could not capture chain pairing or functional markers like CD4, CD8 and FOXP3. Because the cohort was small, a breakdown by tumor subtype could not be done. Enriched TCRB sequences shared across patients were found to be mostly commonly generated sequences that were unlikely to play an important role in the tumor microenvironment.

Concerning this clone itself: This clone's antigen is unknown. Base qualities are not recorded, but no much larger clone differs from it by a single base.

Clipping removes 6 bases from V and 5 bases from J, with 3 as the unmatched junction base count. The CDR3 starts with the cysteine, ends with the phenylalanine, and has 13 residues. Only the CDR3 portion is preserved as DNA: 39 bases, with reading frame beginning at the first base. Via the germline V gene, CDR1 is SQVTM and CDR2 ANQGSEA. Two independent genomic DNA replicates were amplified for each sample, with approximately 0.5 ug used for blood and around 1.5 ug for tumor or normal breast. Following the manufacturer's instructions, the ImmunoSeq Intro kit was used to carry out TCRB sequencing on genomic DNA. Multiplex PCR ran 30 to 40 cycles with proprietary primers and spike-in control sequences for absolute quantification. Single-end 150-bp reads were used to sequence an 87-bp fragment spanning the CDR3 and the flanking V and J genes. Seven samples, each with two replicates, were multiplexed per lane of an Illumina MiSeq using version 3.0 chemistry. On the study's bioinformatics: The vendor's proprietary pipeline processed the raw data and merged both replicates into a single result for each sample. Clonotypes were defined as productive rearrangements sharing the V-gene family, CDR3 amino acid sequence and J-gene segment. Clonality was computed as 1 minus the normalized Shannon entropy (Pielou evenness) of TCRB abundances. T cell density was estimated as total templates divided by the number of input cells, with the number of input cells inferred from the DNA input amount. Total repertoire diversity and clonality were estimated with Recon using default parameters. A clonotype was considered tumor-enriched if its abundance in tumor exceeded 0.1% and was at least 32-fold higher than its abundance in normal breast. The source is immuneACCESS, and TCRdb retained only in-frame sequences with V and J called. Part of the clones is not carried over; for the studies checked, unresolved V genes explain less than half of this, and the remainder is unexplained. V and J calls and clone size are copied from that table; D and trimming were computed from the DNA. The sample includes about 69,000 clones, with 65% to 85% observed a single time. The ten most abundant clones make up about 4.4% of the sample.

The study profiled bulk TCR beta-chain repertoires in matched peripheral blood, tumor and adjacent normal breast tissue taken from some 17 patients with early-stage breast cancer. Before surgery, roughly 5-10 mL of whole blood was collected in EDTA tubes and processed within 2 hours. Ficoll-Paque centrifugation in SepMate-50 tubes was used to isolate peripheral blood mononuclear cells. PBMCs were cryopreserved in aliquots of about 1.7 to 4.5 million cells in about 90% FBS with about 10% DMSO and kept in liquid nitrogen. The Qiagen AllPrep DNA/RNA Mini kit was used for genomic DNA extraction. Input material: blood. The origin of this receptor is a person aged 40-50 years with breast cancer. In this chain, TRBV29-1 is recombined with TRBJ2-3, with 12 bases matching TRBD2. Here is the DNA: TGCAGCGTGAGGGGACTAGCGGGAGATACGCAGTATTTT. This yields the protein CSVRGLAGDTQYF.